This TCR beta chain was sequenced during a study of blood T cells in healthy people across ages. Study observations and caveats: Naive and antigen-experienced cells could not be conclusively compared, given unsorted PBMCs.

Total RNA, at least 6 micrograms per sample, was extracted from PBMCs. Note on this clonotype: What it binds is unknown.

This CDR3 is 17 amino acids long. The germline V and J ends were trimmed by 5 bases and 0 bases, with 17 bases remaining between them. The germline V gene has CDR1 MGHDK and CDR2 SYGVNS. A second PCR of about 7 to 12 cycles used a sample-barcoded 5' primer and a J-beta primer mix. TCRdb re-called the 5' RACE reads through MiXCR, storing one row per CDR3 protein. The table includes around 780,000 distinct CDR3 sequences, roughly 25% detected once. These same data were also listed under a study on T cells of mothers and their children.

The chain links TRBV25-1 to TRBJ2-1, with D maybe TRBD1 (6 bases). This sequence originates from a boy aged 5-17 years in good health. The material sequenced was blood. Written as DNA, the CDR3 is TGTGCCAGCAGTCCCCAGGGGCTGACAAGCTCCTACAATGAGCAGTTCTTC. Its translation: CASSPQGLTSSYNEQFF. Drawing the rest from reference TRBV25-1 and TRBJ2-1, the complete variable domain is EADIYQTPRYLVIGTGKKITLECSQTMGHDKMYWYQQDPGMELHLIHYSYGVNSTEKGDLSSESTVSRIRTEHFPLTLESARPSHTSQYLCASSPQGLTSSYNEQFFGPGTRLTVL.